Listed below are T cell receptor beta chains from one sample, sequenced in a study of T cell responses to AZD1222 COVID-19 vaccine. Produced via immunoSEQ multiplex PCR; TCRdb's table is partial and in-frame only. This sample has over 150,000 clones, with 85% to 95% found just once. This specimen was peripheral blood, taken 28 days after the second dose of the MenACWY control vaccine. The receptors stem from an adult who received the MenACWY meningococcal vaccine as a control. Both conserved end residues are part of each CDR3. Fields, in order: J gene, D gene, clone size, V gene, CDR3 protein, CDR3 DNA. The D gene is left open where the match is weak. Where a row states a size, it is once, few, many or the class of an expanded clone; other rows omit it.

>TRBJ2-7|TRBD1|few|TRBV10-1
CASSDTGGSYEQYF
TGCGCCAGCAGTGATACAGGGGGTTCCTACGAGCAGTACTTC
>TRBJ1-1|TRBD1|-|TRBV6-4
CASSDNRDRSEAFF
TGTGCCAGCAGTGACAACCGGGACAGGAGTGAAGCTTTCTTT
>TRBJ1-5|TRBD1|-|TRBV4-2
CASSQEGQGSQPQHF
TGTGCCAGCAGCCAAGAAGGACAGGGGAGTCAGCCCCAGCATTTT
>TRBJ1-1|-|-|TRBV3-1/TRBV3-2
CASSQGPGTEAFF
TGTGCCAGCAGCCAGGGCCCCGGAACCGAAGCTTTCTTT
>TRBJ2-6|-|-|TRBV6-6
CASRFRGMGANVLTF
TGTGCCAGTCGTTTCCGGGGGATGGGGGCCAACGTCCTGACTTTC
>TRBJ2-7|-|-|TRBV7-2
CASSLTSDYEQYF
TGTGCCAGCAGCTTAACGTCGGACTACGAGCAGTACTTC
>TRBJ2-1|-|-|TRBV11-3
CASSLGELREQFF
TGTGCCAGCAGCTTAGGGGAGCTACGTGAGCAGTTCTTC
>TRBJ2-5|TRBD1|-|TRBV6-2/TRBV6-3
CASSYGGTGKETQYF
TGTGCCAGCAGTTACGGGGGGACAGGGAAGGAGACCCAGTACTTC
>TRBJ2-7|-|-|TRBV5-1
CASSLVGRNAYEQYF
TGCGCCAGCAGCTTGGTTGGCCGGAACGCCTACGAGCAGTACTTC
>TRBJ1-2|-|-|TRBV5-1
CASSLLSANYGYTF
TGCGCCAGCAGCTTACTTTCAGCTAACTATGGCTACACCTTC
>TRBJ1-2|-|-|TRBV6-6
CASSPSSAFDGYTF
TGTGCCAGCAGCCCATCCTCCGCTTTTGATGGCTACACCTTC
>TRBJ2-5|-|-|TRBV7-6
CASSPSPLRALQETQYF
TGTGCCAGCAGCCCCTCCCCGCTTAGGGCCCTCCAAGAGACCCAGTACTTC
>TRBJ1-1|TRBD1|-|TRBV14
CASSRQGPEAFF
TGTGCCAGCAGCCGACAGGGCCCTGAAGCTTTCTTT
>TRBJ2-7|TRBD1|-|TRBV27
CASSILQGSYEQYF
TGTGCCAGCAGTATACTACAGGGGTCCTACGAGCAGTACTTC
>TRBJ1-1|-|-|TRBV28
CASSFRGREAFF
TGTGCCAGCAGTTTTCGGGGCAGGGAAGCTTTCTTT
>TRBJ2-5|-|-|TRBV19
CASSIRDRNQETQYF
TGTGCCAGTAGTATTCGAGACCGCAACCAAGAGACCCAGTACTTC
>TRBJ1-4|-|-|TRBV19
CASSIAGAKLFF
TGTGCCAGTAGTATCGCCGGGGCCAAACTGTTTTTT
>TRBJ1-1|TRBD1|-|TRBV15
CATSTRQGLNTEAFF
TGTGCCACCAGCACGAGACAGGGGCTGAACACTGAAGCTTTCTTT
>TRBJ1-1|-|-|TRBV10-3
CAISEAGDNTEAFF
TGTGCCATCAGTGAGGCGGGGGACAACACTGAAGCTTTCTTT
>TRBJ1-2|-|-|TRBV4-2
CASSQVPFPNYGYTF
TGTGCCAGCAGCCAAGTTCCGTTTCCTAACTATGGCTACACCTTC
>TRBJ1-2|TRBD1|-|TRBV5-6
CASSLVTGAIYGYTF
TGTGCCAGCAGCTTGGTGACAGGGGCGATTTATGGCTACACCTTC
>TRBJ1-2|-|-|TRBV3-1/TRBV3-2
CASSQVYSGVNYGYTF
TGTGCCAGCAGCCAAGTTTACTCGGGGGTGAACTATGGCTACACCTTC
>TRBJ2-2|TRBD1|-|TRBV6-2/TRBV6-3
CASSAGGVYTGELFF
TGTGCCAGCAGTGCAGGGGGCGTGTATACCGGGGAGCTGTTTTTT
>TRBJ2-3|TRBD2|-|TRBV5-1
CASYGTSGSTDTQYF
TGCGCCAGCTACGGGACTAGCGGAAGCACAGATACGCAGTATTTT
>TRBJ1-1|-|-|TRBV5-1
CASRQGGAGTEAFF
TGCGCCAGCAGACAGGGAGGAGCGGGTACTGAAGCTTTCTTT
>TRBJ1-5|-|-|TRBV28
CASSLIQPNQPQHF
TGTGCCAGCAGTTTAATTCAGCCGAATCAGCCCCAGCATTTT
>TRBJ1-3|-|-|TRBV2
CASSLVRDGFNSGNTIYF
TGTGCCAGCAGCTTGGTCCGGGACGGGTTCAACTCTGGAAACACCATATATTTT
>TRBJ1-6|-|-|TRBV10-3
CAISERVGNSPLHF
TGTGCCATCAGTGAAAGGGTCGGTAATTCACCCCTCCACTTT
>TRBJ1-1|TRBD1|-|TRBV27
CASSITPRGGNTEAFF
TGTGCCAGCAGTATTACTCCCAGGGGGGGAAACACTGAAGCTTTCTTT
>TRBJ1-1|TRBD1|-|TRBV18
CASSQGQVGTEAFF
TGTGCCAGCTCACAAGGACAGGTCGGTACTGAAGCTTTCTTT
>TRBJ2-3|-|-|TRBV18
CASSQEDTQYF
TGTGCCAGCTCACAGGAAGATACGCAGTATTTT
>TRBJ1-5|TRBD1|once|TRBV5-8
CASSWGTGTSNQPQHF
TGTGCCAGCAGCTGGGGGACAGGCACTAGCAATCAGCCCCAGCATTTT
>TRBJ1-2|TRBD1|-|TRBV28
CASREGATRQGYYGYTF
TGTGCCAGCAGAGAGGGGGCAACTCGACAGGGGTACTATGGCTACACCTTC
>TRBJ2-5|-|-|TRBV28
CASSPAGAHAQETQYF
TGTGCCAGCAGTCCCGCGGGGGCCCACGCCCAAGAGACCCAGTACTTC
>TRBJ1-1|TRBD1|-|TRBV6-6
CASSPLHRGRMNTEAFF
TGTGCCAGCAGTCCCCTCCACAGGGGGCGTATGAACACTGAAGCTTTCTTT
>TRBJ1-2|TRBD1|-|TRBV14
CASPDRVIGYTF
TGTGCCAGTCCGGACAGGGTAATTGGCTACACCTTC
>TRBJ2-7|TRBD1|-|TRBV3-1/TRBV3-2
CASSQEIRGGRYEQYF
TGTGCCAGCAGCCAAGAAATTAGAGGGGGCCGGTACGAGCAGTACTTC
>TRBJ2-1|-|-|TRBV6-2/TRBV6-3
CASSYRSDSFSYNEQFF
TGTGCCAGCAGTTACAGATCGGACTCTTTCTCCTACAATGAGCAGTTCTTC
>TRBJ1-2|TRBD1|-|TRBV7-2
CASSPRDRGGYTF
TGTGCCAGCAGCCCCCGGGACAGGGGTGGCTACACCTTC
>TRBJ1-2|TRBD1|-|TRBV7-2
CASTPGGGIYGYTF
TGTGCCAGCACCCCAGGGGGAGGGATCTATGGCTACACCTTC
>TRBJ1-1|-|-|TRBV2
CASSDSVNTEAFF
TGTGCCAGCAGTGACAGCGTGAACACTGAAGCTTTCTTT
>TRBJ1-4|-|-|TRBV28
CASSPMPGDDEKLFF
TGTGCCAGCAGCCCAATGCCGGGGGATGATGAAAAACTGTTTTTT
>TRBJ1-5|-|-|TRBV28
CASTPGGSRNQPQHF
TGTGCCAGCACGCCCGGGGGGAGTAGGAATCAGCCCCAGCATTTT
>TRBJ1-2|TRBD1|-|TRBV11-2
CASSFGTVLGGYTF
TGTGCCAGCAGCTTCGGGACAGTGCTGGGGGGCTACACCTTC
>TRBJ1-6|-|-|TRBV6-5
CASSRTVQLESPLHF
TGTGCCAGCAGCCGGACAGTCCAGCTCGAATCACCCCTCCACTTT
>TRBJ1-1|-|-|TRBV3-1/TRBV3-2
CASSQAPGVTEAFF
TGTGCCAGCAGCCAAGCGCCGGGGGTCACTGAAGCTTTCTTT
>TRBJ1-2|TRBD1|-|TRBV4-1
CASSQDLTGRVYGYTF
TGCGCCAGCAGCCAAGATCTGACAGGGAGGGTCTATGGCTACACCTTC
>TRBJ2-1|-|-|TRBV5-1
CASNAGSRSNEQFF
TGCGCCAGCAACGCGGGTAGTAGGTCCAATGAGCAGTTCTTC
>TRBJ1-2|-|-|TRBV6-5
CASSTNYGYTF
TGTGCCAGCTCGACTAACTATGGCTACACCTTC
>TRBJ2-6|TRBD2|-|TRBV10-2
CASKGLAGMTGANVLTF
TGCGCCAGCAAAGGACTAGCGGGTATGACTGGGGCCAACGTCCTGACTTTC
>TRBJ2-2|-|few|TRBV5-1
CASSHREGTGELFF
TGCGCCAGCAGTCACAGGGAAGGGACCGGGGAGCTGTTTTTT
>TRBJ1-2|-|-|TRBV27
CASSLSPDYGYTF
TGTGCCAGCAGTTTATCCCCGGACTATGGCTACACCTTC
>TRBJ1-5|-|-|TRBV19
CASSTGGPNQPQHF
TGTGCCAGTAGTACGGGGGGACCAAATCAGCCCCAGCATTTT
>TRBJ1-5|TRBD1|-|TRBV6-2/TRBV6-3
CASSHGQGQPQHF
TGTGCCAGCAGTCACGGACAGGGCCAGCCCCAGCATTTT
>TRBJ2-1|TRBD1|-|TRBV5-1
CASSPGQGGNEQFF
TGCGCCAGCAGCCCGGGACAGGGAGGCAATGAGCAGTTCTTC